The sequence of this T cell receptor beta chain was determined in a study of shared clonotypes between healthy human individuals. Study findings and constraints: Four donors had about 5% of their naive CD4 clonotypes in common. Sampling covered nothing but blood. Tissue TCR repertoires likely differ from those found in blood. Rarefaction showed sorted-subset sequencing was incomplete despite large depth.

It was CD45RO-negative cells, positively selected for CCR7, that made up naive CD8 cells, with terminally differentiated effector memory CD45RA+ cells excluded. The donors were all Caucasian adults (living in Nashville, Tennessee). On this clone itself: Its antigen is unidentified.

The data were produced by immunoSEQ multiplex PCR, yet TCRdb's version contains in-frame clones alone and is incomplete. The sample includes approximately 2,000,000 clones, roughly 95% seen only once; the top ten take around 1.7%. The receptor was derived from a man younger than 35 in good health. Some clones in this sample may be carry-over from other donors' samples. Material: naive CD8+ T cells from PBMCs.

The CDR3 DNA is TGTGCCAGCAGTTACAGCCAGGCGAACACCGGGGAGCTGTTTTTT. Protein: CASSYSQANTGELFF. The chain recombines TRBV6-5 with TRBJ2-2; no clear D gene. Germline assignment: CDR1 MNHEY and CDR2 SVGAGI. This CDR3 has 15 amino acids. V was clipped by 2 bases and J by 0 bases, with 7 bases between them.